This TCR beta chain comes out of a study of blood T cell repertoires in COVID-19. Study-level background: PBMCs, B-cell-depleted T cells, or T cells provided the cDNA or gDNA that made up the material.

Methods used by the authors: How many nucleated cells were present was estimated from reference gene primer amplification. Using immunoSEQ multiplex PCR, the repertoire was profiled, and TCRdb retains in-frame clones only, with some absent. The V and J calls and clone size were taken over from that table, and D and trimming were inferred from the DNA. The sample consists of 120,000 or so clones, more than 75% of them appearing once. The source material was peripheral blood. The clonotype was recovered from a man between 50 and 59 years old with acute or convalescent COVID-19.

The CDR3 loop is CASSPRGGRGANYGYTF. CDR3 nucleotide sequence: TGTGCCAGCAGCCCCAGAGGGGGCAGGGGGGCTAACTATGGCTACACCTTC. The chain employs TRBV7-9 and TRBJ1-2; 7 bases line up with TRBD1. V lost 5 bases, J lost 0 bases, and 12 bases stayed unmatched. The CDR3 is 17 amino acids. Germline CDR1 is SEHNR and CDR2 is FQNEAQ (reference sequence). The full variable domain, in which reference TRBV7-9 and TRBJ1-2 provide the parts outside the CDR3, is DTGVSQNPRHKITKRGQNVTFRCDPISEHNRLYWYRQTLGQGPEFLTYFQNEAQLEKSRLLSDRFSAERPKGSFSTLEIQRTEQGDSAMYLCASSPRGGRGANYGYTFGSGTRLTVV.